The 20 T cell receptor beta chains in this list originate from one sample, sequenced in a study of CD8 T cells in ankylosing spondylitis. TCRdb itself ran the 5' RACE reads through MiXCR, one entry per CDR3 protein. The table has 200,000 to 250,000 distinct CDR3 sequences, roughly 25% seen once; the top ten hold about 6.9%. Material: blood, either unsorted or a sorted T cell fraction (not recorded which). These receptors all stem from a male donor with ankylosing spondylitis or in good health (not recorded which).

This clonotype has ten or more counts. The chain recombines TRBV5-1 with TRBJ2-2; 9 nucleotides match TRBD2. Germline CDR1 is SGHRS and CDR2 is YFSETQ. V lost 4 bases and J lost 2; bases outside the gene matches: 3. The CDR3 contains 15 residues. The CDR3 loop reads CASSQTSGNTGELFF. The CDR3 region has the DNA TGCGCCAGCAGCCAGACTAGCGGTAACACCGGGGAGCTGTTTTTT.

This clonotype was seen only once. The chain recombines TRBV29-1 with TRBJ2-7, with 11 bases fitting TRBD2. From germline, CDR1 is SQVTM and CDR2 ANQGSEA. The CDR3 extends over 14 amino acids. Trimming cost V 6 bases and J 3 bases; bases outside gene matches: 7. DNA for the CDR3: TGCAGCGTGATAGCGGGAGGGTTCCTCTACGAGCAGTACTTC. Translation gives CSVIAGGFLYEQYF.

The rearrangement links TRBV3-1 to TRBJ1-6; the D gene is possibly TRBD1 (6 bases). V gave up 11 bases and J gave up 6 bases, with 23 bases separating them. Germline values: CDR1 LGHDT, CDR2 YNNKEL (reference sequence). The CDR3 has 16 residues. The CDR3 protein is CASRMSDRTRNSPLHF. CDR3 DNA sequence: TGTGCCTCCAGAATGAGCGACAGGACCCGTAATTCACCCCTCCACTTT.

Many counts were recorded for this clonotype. This chain connects TRBV20-1 to TRBJ1-3, with a possible D match to TRBD1 (6 bases). Germline assignment: CDR1 DFQATT and CDR2 SNEGSKA (reference sequence). V was pared by 5 bases and J by 0 bases, with 11 bases between. This CDR3 contains 14 residues. Here the CDR3 reads CSAYRASSGNTIYF. The CDR3, as DNA: TGCAGTGCTTACAGGGCGAGCTCTGGAAACACCATATATTTT.

This clonotype was found many times. The V call is TRBV25-1, the J call TRBJ2-1; 7 bases match TRBD2. The CDR3 has 15 residues. J was trimmed by 7 bases and V by 3 bases; bases with no gene match: 9. Germline V CDR1 and CDR2: MGHDK, SYGVNS. CDR3 region: CASSDWREFKNEQFF. CDR3 DNA sequence: TGTGCCAGCAGTGACTGGCGGGAGTTTAAGAATGAGCAGTTCTTC.

Only a few counts were recorded for this clonotype. V usage is TRBV20-1 and J usage is TRBJ2-3; D is tentatively TRBD1 or TRBD2 (5 bases each). Germline values: CDR1 DFQATT, CDR2 SNEGSKA (reference sequence). The CDR3 covers 15 residues. The chain's CDR3 is CSASRDGGSTDTQYF. The CDR3 DNA follows: TGCAGCGCATCCCGGGACGGCGGTAGCACAGATACGCAGTATTTT.

This clonotype was counted between two and nine times. The chain uses TRBV6-5 and TRBJ1-2; D ambiguous. V lost 4 bases, J lost 4 bases, and 16 bases lay in between. CDR3 length equals 15 residues. Germline V gene data show CDR1 as MNHEY and CDR2 as SVGAGI. The CDR3 region has the DNA TGTGCCAGCAGTTTAGGGCCAGGAAAGGCCTATGGCTACACCTTC. Protein sequence: CASSLGPGKAYGYTF.

This chain connects TRBV20-1 to TRBJ1-5, with no clear D. The length of the CDR3 is 14 residues. Trimming removed 4 bases from V and 0 bases from J, with 10 bases in between. Germline values: CDR1 DFQATT, CDR2 SNEGSKA (reference sequence). The DNA of the CDR3 is TGCAGTGCTATCGAAGGGTATAGCAATCAGCCCCAGCATTTT. It yields the protein CSAIEGYSNQPQHF.

This rearrangement joins TRBV20-1 to TRBJ2-5, with unresolved D. Trimming pared 6 bases from V and 3 bases from J, leaving 26 bases between. CDR1 and CDR2 (germline): DFQATT, SNEGSKA (reference sequence). The CDR3 totals 17 residues. CDR3 residues: CSAMHTLARMGEETQYF. CDR3 DNA sequence: TGCAGTGCCATGCACACCTTAGCTAGAATGGGCGAAGAGACCCAGTACTTC.

This clonotype has more than one count but fewer than ten. The chain uses TRBV6-5 and TRBJ2-1, with TRBD1 matching 12 bases. V lost 2 bases to trimming and J lost 10 bases; unmatched junction nucleotides: 6. CDR1 and CDR2 from the germline V gene are MNHEY and SVGAGI. The length of the CDR3 is 15 residues. DNA for the CDR3: TGTGCCAGCAGTTACCCGGGACAGGGGGCAGACGAGCAGTTCTTC. Its translation: CASSYPGQGADEQFF.

This clonotype was seen repeatedly, ten times or more. The rearrangement joins TRBV20-1 to TRBJ2-7; D is ambiguous. V was trimmed by 0 bases and J by 2 bases, leaving 11 bases between them. This CDR3 has 14 amino acids. Germline CDR1 DFQATT, CDR2 SNEGSKA (reference sequence). The CDR3 sequence is CSARDRRRTYEQYF. The CDR3 region has the DNA TGCAGTGCTAGAGATCGGCGGAGAACCTACGAGCAGTACTTC.

V gene TRBV20-1 combines with J gene TRBJ2-2; TRBD2 is a possible D gene (6 bases). This CDR3 is built from 16 residues. Trimming took off 0 bases at V and 1 base at J, with 12 bases between the two ends. Germline values: CDR1 DFQATT, CDR2 SNEGSKA (reference sequence). This CDR3 is CSARDIRAGNTGELFF. CDR3 DNA: TGCAGTGCTAGAGATATCCGAGCGGGGAACACCGGGGAGCTGTTTTTT.

This clonotype has only a few counts. The chain employs TRBV20-1 and TRBJ2-7; D is possibly TRBD2 (6 bases). The germline V and J ends were trimmed by 1 base and 7 bases, with 14 bases remaining between them. Germline loops: CDR1 DFQATT, CDR2 SNEGSKA (reference sequence). This CDR3 has 13 amino acids. CDR3 amino acids: CSARGQGLGEQYF. DNA for the CDR3: TGCAGTGCTAGAGGGCAGGGACTTGGGGAGCAGTACTTC.

The V call is TRBV29-1, the J call TRBJ2-7; 11 bases align to TRBD2. Germline V CDR1 and CDR2: SQVTM, ANQGSEA. The CDR3 sequence is 15 residues long. V was clipped by 7 bases and J by 2 bases; unmatched bases: 10. The CDR3 bases are TGCAGCGGGTCGGGACTAGCGGAAACCCCCTACGAGCAGTACTTC. It specifies CSGSGLAETPYEQYF.

This clonotype appeared many times. The chain uses TRBV28 and TRBJ2-7; D might be TRBD2 (6 bases). Germline loops: CDR1 MDHEN, CDR2 SYDVKM. With 6 bases removed from V and 4 bases from J, the gap between germline ends came to 19 bases. The CDR3 spans 15 residues. As DNA, the CDR3 is TGTGCCAGCAGCCAACCCCGACTAGGAGGGTACGAGCAGTACTTC. Its translation: CASSQPRLGGYEQYF.

This clonotype was found many times. This chain connects TRBV6-1 to TRBJ2-5; D remains ambiguous. The CDR3 runs to 13 residues. Germline loops: CDR1 MNHNS, CDR2 SASEGT. Trimming pared 7 bases from V and 5 bases from J, leaving 14 bases between. The CDR3 region has the DNA TGTGCCAGCACTAACGGGCCTGGGGAGACCCAGTACTTC. This gives the protein CASTNGPGETQYF.

As to this clonotype: A read error may be the cause here, since a much bigger clone is one base away. J is TRBJ2-1 and V is TRBV4-1; TRBD2 agrees at 7 bases. J lost 8 bases, V lost 0 bases, and 10 bases had no gene match. The CDR3 contains 16 residues. Germline-derived CDR1 and CDR2 are MGHRA and YSYEKL. CDR3 in DNA: TGCGCCAGCAGCCAAGATCGGGGGGTTACGGGGTATGAGCAGTTCTTC. Residues: CASSQDRGVTGYEQFF.

This clonotype was observed many times. The V and J genes are TRBV4-1 and TRBJ1-5; maybe TRBD1 (5 bases). The CDR3 totals 17 residues. V shed 1 base and J shed 6 bases, with 19 bases lying between them. CDR1 MGHRA and CDR2 YSYEKL come from the germline V gene. In DNA form, the CDR3 reads TGCGCCAGCAGCCAAGGTCTAAGAGGCAGGGTGGGTCAGCCCCAGCATTTT. It codes for CASSQGLRGRVGQPQHF.

This clonotype showed up many times. The rearrangement uses TRBV12-3 or TRBV12-4 and TRBJ2-5; 9 bases fit TRBD1. Trimming at V came to 4 bases and at J to 7 bases, leaving 7 bases not matched to a gene. CDR3 length: 14 amino acids. In nucleotides, the CDR3 is TGTGCCAGCAGTTCGGGGACAGGGCGGGCGACCCAGTACTTC. Encoded protein: CASSSGTGRATQYF.

This clonotype was picked up many times. The conserved closing phenylalanine or tryptophan is absent in this CDR3, likely reflecting a read error. The chain couples TRBV7-6 to TRBJ2-5, with 9 bases aligning to TRBD1. The CDR3 contains 14 residues. Germline values: CDR1 SGHVS, CDR2 FNYEAQ. V lost 5 bases and J lost 4; bases outside the gene matches: 5. The CDR3 sequence is CASSQGQGGETQYS. The CDR3 region has the DNA TGTGCCAGCAGCCAGGGACAGGGTGGAGAGACCCAGTACTCC.